Listed below are T cell receptor beta chains from one sample, sequenced in a study of CD8 T cells in Susac syndrome. TCRdb processed the immunoSEQ multiplex PCR reads anew with MiXCR; each CDR3 protein has one entry. The profile shows about 170,000 distinct CDR3 sequences, 90% to 95% of them singletons. Sequences were obtained from CD4+ T cells from PBMCs. The origin of the receptors is a human donor with multiple sclerosis. Each CDR3 is given with its conserved first and last residue. A D gene is named only where the DNA matches it firmly. For some rows the clone size is stated as once, few or many, or as a class when expanded; others skip it.

size: NA
V: TRBV20-1
D: NA
J: TRBJ2-2
DNA: TGCAGTGCTAAGGCGCGGGGTCAGGGACCGAACACCGGGGAGCTGTTTTTT
CDR3: CSAKARGQGPNTGELFF

size: NA
V: TRBV7-2
D: TRBD2
J: TRBJ2-1
DNA: TGTGCCAGCAGCTCTCGGACTAGCGGGAGTAGAAAGTTCTTC
CDR3: CASSSRTSGSRKFF

size: NA
V: TRBV28
D: NA
J: TRBJ1-5
DNA: TGTGCCAGCAGCCCCCAAGGGGTAGGTAGTCAGCCCCAGCATTTT
CDR3: CASSPQGVGSQPQHF

size: NA
V: TRBV2
D: TRBD2
J: TRBJ2-3
DNA: TGTGCCAGCAGTGTTGAGCGGGGGGCTGGGACGCAGTATTTT
CDR3: CASSVERGAGTQYF

size: NA
V: TRBV10-3
D: NA
J: TRBJ2-2
DNA: TGTGCCATCAGTCGGGAGAGCACCGGGGAGCTGTTTTTT
CDR3: CAISRESTGELFF

size: NA
V: TRBV20-1
D: TRBD2
J: TRBJ2-3
DNA: TGCAGTGCTAGACTAGCGGGGGGCGGCACAGATACGCAGTATTTT
CDR3: CSARLAGGGTDTQYF

size: NA
V: TRBV20-1
D: NA
J: TRBJ1-6
DNA: TGCAGTGCCCATCTCTTATCTCTTCGGGATTCACCCCTCCACTTT
CDR3: CSAHLLSLRDSPLHF

size: NA
V: TRBV7-2
D: NA
J: TRBJ1-1
DNA: TGTGCCAGCAGCTTAGAGGTAACGGCTTCACCCCGGCGAGCTTTCTTT
CDR3: CASSLEVTASPRRAFF

size: once
V: TRBV9
D: NA
J: TRBJ1-2
DNA: TGTGCCAGCAGCGTAGCTTGGGATAACTATGGCTACACCTTC
CDR3: CASSVAWDNYGYTF

size: few
V: TRBV3-1
D: NA
J: TRBJ2-5
DNA: TGTGCCAGCAGCTTAGCGGAGGAGACCCAGTACTTC
CDR3: CASSLAEETQYF

size: NA
V: TRBV7-2
D: NA
J: TRBJ1-2
DNA: TGTGCCAGCAGCAGACTCCCTCGGGGCTACACCTTC
CDR3: CASSRLPRGYTF

size: NA
V: TRBV7-9
D: NA
J: TRBJ1-2
DNA: TGTGCCAGCAGCTTAGTCGGGGAAGGCTATGGCTACACCTTC
CDR3: CASSLVGEGYGYTF

size: once
V: TRBV12-3/TRBV12-4
D: NA
J: TRBJ2-5
DNA: TGTGCCAGCAGTCTCATAGACAGCCAAGAGACCCAGTACTTC
CDR3: CASSLIDSQETQYF

size: once
V: TRBV6-2/TRBV6-3
D: TRBD2
J: TRBJ2-7
DNA: TGTGCCAGCAGTTACTCGTCCGCGGGGGGATCCTACGAGCAGTACTTC
CDR3: CASSYSSAGGSYEQYF

size: NA
V: TRBV20-1
D: TRBD2
J: TRBJ2-7
DNA: TGCAGTGCCGGGACTAGCGGAGTCAGCTCCTACGAGCAGTACTTC
CDR3: CSAGTSGVSSYEQYF

size: NA
V: TRBV6-5
D: NA
J: TRBJ2-6
DNA: TGTGCCAGCAGCCTCCGGTGGTCTGGGGCCAACGTCCTGACTTTC
CDR3: CASSLRWSGANVLTF

size: few
V: TRBV3-1
D: NA
J: TRBJ2-3
DNA: TGTGCCAGCAGTCGGACAGGCACAGATACGCAGTATTTT
CDR3: CASSRTGTDTQYF

size: NA
V: TRBV7-9
D: TRBD1
J: TRBJ2-3
DNA: TGTGCCAGCAAATCGACAGGGGGCGCAGATACGCAGTATTTT
CDR3: CASKSTGGADTQYF

size: NA
V: TRBV10-3
D: TRBD2
J: TRBJ2-3
DNA: TGTGCCGCATCAGCGGGAGGAGATACGCAGTATTTT
CDR3: CAASAGGDTQYF

size: NA
V: TRBV12-3/TRBV12-4
D: TRBD1
J: TRBJ1-3
DNA: TGTGCCACACAGGACAGGGGAAGCTCTGGAAACACCATATATTTT
CDR3: CATQDRGSSGNTIYF

size: NA
V: TRBV5-1
D: TRBD1
J: TRBJ2-1
DNA: TGCGCCAGCAGCCTACAGGGGTGGAATGAGCAGTTCTTC
CDR3: CASSLQGWNEQFF

size: NA
V: TRBV19
D: NA
J: TRBJ2-6
DNA: TGTGCCAGTTCCACGGGGACTGGTAGCTCTGGGGCCAACGTCCTGACTTTC
CDR3: CASSTGTGSSGANVLTF

size: NA
V: TRBV6-5
D: NA
J: TRBJ2-5
DNA: TGTGCCAGCAATGAATCTAAGCAGGAGACCCAGTACTTC
CDR3: CASNESKQETQYF

size: once
V: TRBV20-1
D: NA
J: TRBJ2-7
DNA: TGCAGTGCTAGAGGACACCTGACCTACGAGCAGTACTTC
CDR3: CSARGHLTYEQYF

size: NA
V: TRBV19
D: NA
J: TRBJ1-2
DNA: TGTGCCAGTATTGCCCCCGATTATGGGGACGACTATGGCTACACCTTC
CDR3: CASIAPDYGDDYGYTF

size: NA
V: TRBV12-3/TRBV12-4
D: NA
J: TRBJ2-4
DNA: TGTGCCAGCGGGGTATTGGGGGCCAAAAACATTCAGTACTTC
CDR3: CASGVLGAKNIQYF

size: NA
V: TRBV7-9
D: TRBD1
J: TRBJ2-7
DNA: TGTGCCAGCAGCCGACAGGGGTCGGCCGAGCAGTACTTC
CDR3: CASSRQGSAEQYF

size: NA
V: TRBV5-1
D: NA
J: TRBJ2-5
DNA: TGCGCCAGCAGCTTCTCGGGCACCCTACGGGAGACCCAGTACTTC
CDR3: CASSFSGTLRETQYF

size: once
V: TRBV18
D: NA
J: TRBJ1-2
DNA: TGTGCCAGCTCACCAAACAGGGACTATGGCTACACCTTC
CDR3: CASSPNRDYGYTF

size: NA
V: TRBV4-2
D: TRBD1
J: TRBJ2-7
DNA: TGTGCCAGCAGCCAAGAACAGGGGGTAGGCTACGAGCAGTACTTC
CDR3: CASSQEQGVGYEQYF

size: NA
V: TRBV12-3/TRBV12-4
D: NA
J: TRBJ1-5
DNA: TGTGCCAGCAGTTATCAGAGCAATCAGCCCCAGCATTTT
CDR3: CASSYQSNQPQHF

size: NA
V: TRBV4-3
D: NA
J: TRBJ2-2
DNA: TGCGCCAGCAGCCAAGATCAACCCGGGAACACCGGGGAGCTGTTTTTT
CDR3: CASSQDQPGNTGELFF

size: NA
V: TRBV7-2
D: TRBD2
J: TRBJ2-2
DNA: TGTGCCAGCAGCTCAGCCGGGACTACTACCGGGGAGCTGTTTTTT
CDR3: CASSSAGTTTGELFF

size: NA
V: TRBV11-2
D: NA
J: TRBJ2-1
DNA: TGTGCCAGCAGCTTAGTCATTGGGCCCTCTTACAATGAGCAGTTCTTC
CDR3: CASSLVIGPSYNEQFF

size: NA
V: TRBV20-1
D: NA
J: TRBJ2-3
DNA: TGCAGTGCTAGAGATTTCGAGCTGTACACAGATACGCAGTATTTT
CDR3: CSARDFELYTDTQYF

size: NA
V: TRBV2
D: NA
J: TRBJ1-2
DNA: TGTGCCAGCAGTGAAGCTTTGGCTAACTATGGCTACACCTTC
CDR3: CASSEALANYGYTF

size: NA
V: TRBV6-2/TRBV6-3
D: TRBD1
J: TRBJ1-6
DNA: TGTGCCAGCAGTACCGCGCCGACAGGGCCGTCACCCCTCCACTTT
CDR3: CASSTAPTGPSPLHF

size: NA
V: TRBV5-1
D: NA
J: TRBJ2-2
DNA: TGCGCCAGCAGCTTGGGAGTGGGCGCGGGCAACACCGGGGAGCTGTTTTTT
CDR3: CASSLGVGAGNTGELFF

size: NA
V: TRBV7-9
D: NA
J: TRBJ2-7
DNA: TGTGCCAGCAGCCGGGAGATCTCCTACGAGCAGTACTTC
CDR3: CASSREISYEQYF

size: NA
V: TRBV18
D: NA
J: TRBJ1-1
DNA: TGTGCCAGCTCACCACAAGTAGGACAGTCCGGCGAGGCTTTCTTT
CDR3: CASSPQVGQSGEAFF

size: NA
V: TRBV12-3/TRBV12-4
D: NA
J: TRBJ1-1
DNA: TGTGCCAGCAGCTATGGGACGACTGAAGCTTTCTTT
CDR3: CASSYGTTEAFF

size: NA
V: TRBV2
D: TRBD1
J: TRBJ1-4
DNA: TGTGCCAGCAGGGGAAACAGGGGGCAGGGTGAAAAACTGTTTTTT
CDR3: CASRGNRGQGEKLFF

size: NA
V: TRBV30
D: TRBD2
J: TRBJ2-7
DNA: TGTGCCTGGAGTGGGCTAGCGGGAGCCGAGCAGTACTTC
CDR3: CAWSGLAGAEQYF

size: few
V: TRBV28
D: NA
J: TRBJ2-2
DNA: TGTGCCAGCAGTCAGATCAACACCGGGGAGCTGTTTTTT
CDR3: CASSQINTGELFF

size: NA
V: TRBV20-1
D: TRBD1
J: TRBJ1-4
DNA: TGCAGTGCTACAGATCCTGGGGGGACAGCAGGTGAAAAACTGTTTTTT
CDR3: CSATDPGGTAGEKLFF

size: NA
V: TRBV20-1
D: NA
J: TRBJ2-4
DNA: TGCAGTGGGGCGGATGGGACCAAAAACATTCAGTACTTC
CDR3: CSGADGTKNIQYF

size: NA
V: TRBV3-1
D: TRBD2
J: TRBJ2-1
DNA: TGTGCCAGCAGCCAATCCTTAGCGGGGGCGAACTCCTACAATGAGCAGTTCTTC
CDR3: CASSQSLAGANSYNEQFF

size: NA
V: TRBV5-1
D: TRBD1
J: TRBJ2-5
DNA: TGCGCCAGCAGCTTCGGGACAGGAGTCCAAGAGACCCAGTACTTC
CDR3: CASSFGTGVQETQYF

size: once
V: TRBV7-9
D: TRBD2
J: TRBJ2-5
DNA: TGTGCCAGCAGCTTGGCGGGAGGTGGGGACGGAACGGAGACCCAGTACTTC
CDR3: CASSLAGGGDGTETQYF

size: NA
V: TRBV10-3
D: NA
J: TRBJ1-4
DNA: TGTGCCATCAGTGCTGACTTTGCAACTAATGAAAAACTGTTTTTT
CDR3: CAISADFATNEKLFF

size: NA
V: TRBV7-2
D: NA
J: TRBJ2-7
DNA: TGTGCCAGCAGCTTAACTTCATCCTACGAGCAGTACTTC
CDR3: CASSLTSSYEQYF